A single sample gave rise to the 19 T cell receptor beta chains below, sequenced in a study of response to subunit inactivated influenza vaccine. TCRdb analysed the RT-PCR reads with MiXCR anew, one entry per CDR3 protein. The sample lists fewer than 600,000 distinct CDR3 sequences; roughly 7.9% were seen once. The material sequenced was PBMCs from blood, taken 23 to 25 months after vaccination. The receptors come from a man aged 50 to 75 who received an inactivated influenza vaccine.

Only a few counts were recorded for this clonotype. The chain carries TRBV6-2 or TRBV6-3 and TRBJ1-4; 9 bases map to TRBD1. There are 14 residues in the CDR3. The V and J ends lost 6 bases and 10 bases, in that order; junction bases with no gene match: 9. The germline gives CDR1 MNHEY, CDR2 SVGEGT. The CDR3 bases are TGTGCCAGCAGACCTACAGGGGGCTACGGAAAACTGTTTTTT. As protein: CASRPTGGYGKLFF.

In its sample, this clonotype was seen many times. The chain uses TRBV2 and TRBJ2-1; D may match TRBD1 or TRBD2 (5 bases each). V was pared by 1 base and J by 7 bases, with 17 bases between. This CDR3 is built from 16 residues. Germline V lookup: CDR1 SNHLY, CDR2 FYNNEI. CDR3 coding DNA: TGTGCCAGCAGTGAAGGACGACACAGGTCGGGAAATGAGCAGTTCTTC. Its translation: CASSEGRHRSGNEQFF. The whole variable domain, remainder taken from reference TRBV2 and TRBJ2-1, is EPEVTQTPSHQVTQMGQEVILRCVPISNHLYFYWYRQILGQKVEFLVSFYNNEISEKSEIFDDQFSVERPDGSNFTLKIRSTKLEDSAMYFCASSEGRHRSGNEQFFGPGTRLTVL.

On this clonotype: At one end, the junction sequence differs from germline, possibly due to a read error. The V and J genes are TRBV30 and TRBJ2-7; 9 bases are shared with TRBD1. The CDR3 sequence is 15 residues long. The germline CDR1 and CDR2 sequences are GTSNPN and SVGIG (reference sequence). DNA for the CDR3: TGTGCCTGGAGTGTACGGACGGCCTCCGGGACAGGGATTCAATTC. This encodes CAWSVRTASGTGIQF.

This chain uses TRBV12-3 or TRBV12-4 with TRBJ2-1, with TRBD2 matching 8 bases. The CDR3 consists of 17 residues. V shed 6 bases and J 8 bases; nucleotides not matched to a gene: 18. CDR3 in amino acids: CASSLPLSGGGSHEQFF. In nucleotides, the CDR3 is TGTGCCAGCAGCCTACCCCTCTCGGGGGGGGGTTCGCATGAGCAGTTCTTC.

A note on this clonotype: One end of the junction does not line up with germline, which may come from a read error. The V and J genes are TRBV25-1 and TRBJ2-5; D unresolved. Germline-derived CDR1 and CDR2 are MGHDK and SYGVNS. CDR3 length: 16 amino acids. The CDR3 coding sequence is TGTACCAGCAGTGAATATAGGGCGGATTCTCAAGAGACCCAGTACTTC. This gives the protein CTSSEYRADSQETQYF.

The CDR3 bases are TGTGCCAGCAGTTACTCGAACGGAAATCAGCCCCAGCATTTT. Translating it yields CASSYSNGNQPQHF. V gene TRBV6-5 combines with J gene TRBJ1-5, with D unresolved. The CDR3 is made up of 14 amino acids. V was clipped by 0 bases and J by 4 bases, with 7 bases between them. The germline CDR1 and CDR2 sequences are MNHEY and SVGAGI.

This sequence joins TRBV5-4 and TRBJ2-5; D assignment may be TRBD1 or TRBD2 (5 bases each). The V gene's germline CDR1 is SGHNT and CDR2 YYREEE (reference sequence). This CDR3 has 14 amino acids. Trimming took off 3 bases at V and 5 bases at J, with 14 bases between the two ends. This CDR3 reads CASSSIGTGETQYF. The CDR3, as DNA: TGTGCCAGCAGCTCCATAGGGACGGGGGAGACCCAGTACTTC.

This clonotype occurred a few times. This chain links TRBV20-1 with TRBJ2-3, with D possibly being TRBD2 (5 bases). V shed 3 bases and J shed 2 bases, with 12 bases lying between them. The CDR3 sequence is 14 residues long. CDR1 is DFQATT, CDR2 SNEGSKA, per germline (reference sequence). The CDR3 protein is CSASVDYTTDTQYF. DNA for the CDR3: TGCAGTGCTAGTGTAGACTACACCACAGATACGCAGTATTTT.

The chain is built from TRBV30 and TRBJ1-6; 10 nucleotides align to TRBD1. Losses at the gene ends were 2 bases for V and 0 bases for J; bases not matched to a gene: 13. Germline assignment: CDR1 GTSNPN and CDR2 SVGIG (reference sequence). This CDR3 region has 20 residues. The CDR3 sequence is CAWSPLEVTGGYSYNSPLHF. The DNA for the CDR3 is TGTGCCTGGAGTCCCCTAGAGGTGACAGGGGGCTACTCCTATAATTCACCCCTCCACTTT.

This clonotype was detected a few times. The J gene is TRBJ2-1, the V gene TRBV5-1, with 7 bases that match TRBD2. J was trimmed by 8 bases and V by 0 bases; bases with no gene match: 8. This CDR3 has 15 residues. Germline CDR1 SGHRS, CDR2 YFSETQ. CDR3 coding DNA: TGCGCCAGCAGCTTGGGGGCTAGCGGTGGTTATGAGCAGTTCTTC. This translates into CASSLGASGGYEQFF.

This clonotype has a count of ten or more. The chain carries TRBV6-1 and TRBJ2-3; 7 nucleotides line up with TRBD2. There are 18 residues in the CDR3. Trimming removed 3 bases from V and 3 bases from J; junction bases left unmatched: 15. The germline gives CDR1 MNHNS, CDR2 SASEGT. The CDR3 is CASSEPTRTGGRTDTQYF. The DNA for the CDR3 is TGTGCCAGCAGTGAGCCCACAAGGACGGGAGGAAGGACAGATACGCAGTATTTT.

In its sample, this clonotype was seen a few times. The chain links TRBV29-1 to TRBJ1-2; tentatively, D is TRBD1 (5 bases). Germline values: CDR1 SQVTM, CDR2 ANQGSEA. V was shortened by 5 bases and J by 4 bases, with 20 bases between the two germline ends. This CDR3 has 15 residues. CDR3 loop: CSVPFLGGYRYGYTF. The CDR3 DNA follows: TGCAGCGTTCCATTTCTCGGGGGGTATCGCTATGGCTACACCTTC.

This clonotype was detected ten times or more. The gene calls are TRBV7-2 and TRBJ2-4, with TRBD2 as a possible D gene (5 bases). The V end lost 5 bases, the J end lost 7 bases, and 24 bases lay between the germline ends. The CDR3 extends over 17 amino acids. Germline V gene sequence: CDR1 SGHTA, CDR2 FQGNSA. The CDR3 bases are TGTGCCAGCAGCAATCACTTGGCCGGACTTACCGGCAACATTCAGTACTTC. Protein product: CASSNHLAGLTGNIQYF.

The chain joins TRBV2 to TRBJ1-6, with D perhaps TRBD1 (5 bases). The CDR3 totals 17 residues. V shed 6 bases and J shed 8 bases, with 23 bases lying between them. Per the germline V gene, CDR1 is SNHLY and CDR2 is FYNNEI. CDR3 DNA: TGTGCCAGCAGCCAGGACAATATCATACGAGGCGATTCACCCCTCCACTTT. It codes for CASSQDNIIRGDSPLHF.

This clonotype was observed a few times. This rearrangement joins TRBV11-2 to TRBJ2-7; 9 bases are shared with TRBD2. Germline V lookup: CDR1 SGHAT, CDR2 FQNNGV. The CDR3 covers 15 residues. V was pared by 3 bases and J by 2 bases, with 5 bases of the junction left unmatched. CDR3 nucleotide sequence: TGTGCCAGCAGCTTTAGACTAGCGGTAACCTACGAGCAGTACTTC. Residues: CASSFRLAVTYEQYF.

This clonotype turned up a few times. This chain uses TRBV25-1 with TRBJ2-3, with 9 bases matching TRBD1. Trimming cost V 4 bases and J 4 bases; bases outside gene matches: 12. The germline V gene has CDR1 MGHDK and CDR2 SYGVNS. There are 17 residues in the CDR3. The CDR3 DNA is TGTGCCAGCAGTGGCGGCGGACAGGGGTGGTGGGCAGATACGCAGTATTTT. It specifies CASSGGGQGWWADTQYF.

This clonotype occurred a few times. The CDR3 DNA sequence: TGTGCCAGCAGCCGCCGGGACTCCAGCACAGATACGCAGTATTTT. Residues: CASSRRDSSTDTQYF. The rearrangement joins TRBV7-8 to TRBJ2-3; D is perhaps TRBD2 (6 bases). The V and J ends lost 5 bases and 0 bases respectively, with 12 bases between them. The CDR3 totals 15 residues. Germline V lookup: CDR1 SGHVS, CDR2 FQNEAQ.

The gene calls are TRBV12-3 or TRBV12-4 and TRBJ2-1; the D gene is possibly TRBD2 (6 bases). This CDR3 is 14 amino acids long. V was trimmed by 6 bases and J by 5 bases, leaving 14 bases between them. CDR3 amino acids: CASRWLASNNEQFF. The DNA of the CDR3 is TGTGCCAGCAGGTGGCTAGCGAGTAACAATGAGCAGTTCTTC.

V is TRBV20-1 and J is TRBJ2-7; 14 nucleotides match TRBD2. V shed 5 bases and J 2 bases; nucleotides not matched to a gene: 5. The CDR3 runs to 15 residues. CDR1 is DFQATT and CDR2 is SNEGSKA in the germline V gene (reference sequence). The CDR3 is CSAATSGRVTYEQYF. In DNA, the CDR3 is TGCAGTGCTGCGACTAGCGGGAGGGTAACCTACGAGCAGTACTTC.